This T cell receptor beta chain derives from a study of cytomegalovirus exposure and HLA in healthy donors. Study-level points and caveats: No immune exposure information besides CMV serostatus was available. Later analysis suggested most CMV-associated TCR beta chains were HLA-restricted.

As regards this clone: Its antigen is undetermined.

PCR involved 60 Vbeta and 13 Jbeta primers. Assay used: immunoSEQ multiplex PCR; TCRdb lists only in-frame clones, some missing. The repertoire holds 150,000 to 200,000 clones, with 75% to 90% as singletons. From germline, CDR1 is MGHRA and CDR2 YSYEKL. Trimming stripped 1 base from V and 8 bases from J, with 15 bases between. The CDR3 totals 15 residues. This TCR came from a woman between 18 and 29 years old in good health and CMV-seronegative. The J gene is TRBJ2-1, the V gene TRBV4-1; the D gene is possibly TRBD1 (6 bases). Sequencing was done on a sample of PBMCs. The DNA of the CDR3 is TGCGCCAGCAGCCAAGGTAGAGGGGGTTTGGATGAGCAGTTCTTC. Protein product: CASSQGRGGLDEQFF.